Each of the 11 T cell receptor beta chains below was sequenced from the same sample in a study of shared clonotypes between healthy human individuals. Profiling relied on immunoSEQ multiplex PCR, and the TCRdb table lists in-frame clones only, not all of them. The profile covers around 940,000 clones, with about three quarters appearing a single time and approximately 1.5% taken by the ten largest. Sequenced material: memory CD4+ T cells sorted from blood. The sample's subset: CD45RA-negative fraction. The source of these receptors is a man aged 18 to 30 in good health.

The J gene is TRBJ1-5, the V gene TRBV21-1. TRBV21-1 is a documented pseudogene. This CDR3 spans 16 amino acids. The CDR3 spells CASSSCGGVTNQPQHF. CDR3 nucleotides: TGTGCCAGCAGCTCATGTGGAGGGGTAACGAATCAGCCCCAGCATTTT.

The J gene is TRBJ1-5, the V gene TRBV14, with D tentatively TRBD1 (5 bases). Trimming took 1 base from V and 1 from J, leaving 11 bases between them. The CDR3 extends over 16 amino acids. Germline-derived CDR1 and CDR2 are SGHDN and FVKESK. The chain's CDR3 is CASSQGDRPSNQPQHF. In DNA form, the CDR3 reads TGTGCCAGCAGCCAAGGGGACCGACCGAGCAATCAGCCCCAGCATTTT. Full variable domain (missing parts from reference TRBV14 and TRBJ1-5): EAGVTQFPSHSVIEKGQTVTLRCDPISGHDNLYWYRRVMGKEIKFLLHFVKESKQDESGMPNNRFLAERTGGTYSTLKVQPAELEDSGVYFCASSQGDRPSNQPQHFGDGTRLSIL.

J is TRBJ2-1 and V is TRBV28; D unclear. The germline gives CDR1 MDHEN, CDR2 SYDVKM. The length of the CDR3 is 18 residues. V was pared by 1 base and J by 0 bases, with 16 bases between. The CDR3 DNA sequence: TGTGCCAGCAGTTTATTCGGGTCTTATTCCCCCTCCTACAATGAGCAGTTCTTC. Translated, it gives CASSLFGSYSPSYNEQFF.

CDR3 in amino acids: CASSPGAGLRSYTF. The CDR3, as DNA: TGTGCCAGTAGCCCCGGGGCGGGGTTAAGGAGCTACACCTTC. The genes are TRBV19 and TRBJ1-2, with D maybe TRBD1 (5 bases). Per the germline V gene, CDR1 is LNHDA and CDR2 is SQIVND (reference sequence). V was clipped by 6 bases and J by 9 bases, with 20 bases between them. CDR3 size: 14 residues.

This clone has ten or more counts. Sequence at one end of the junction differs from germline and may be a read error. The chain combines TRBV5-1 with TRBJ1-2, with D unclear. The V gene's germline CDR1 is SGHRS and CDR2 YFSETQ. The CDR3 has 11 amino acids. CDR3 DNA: TGCGCCAGCAGATTGGAAGGGGGCTACACCTTC. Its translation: CASRLEGGYTF.

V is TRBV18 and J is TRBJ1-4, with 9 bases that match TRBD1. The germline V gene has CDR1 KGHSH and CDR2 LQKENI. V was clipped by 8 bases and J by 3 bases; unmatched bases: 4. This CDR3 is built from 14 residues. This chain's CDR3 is CASPWDRANEKLFF. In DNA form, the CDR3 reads TGTGCCAGCCCCTGGGACAGGGCTAATGAAAAACTGTTTTTT.

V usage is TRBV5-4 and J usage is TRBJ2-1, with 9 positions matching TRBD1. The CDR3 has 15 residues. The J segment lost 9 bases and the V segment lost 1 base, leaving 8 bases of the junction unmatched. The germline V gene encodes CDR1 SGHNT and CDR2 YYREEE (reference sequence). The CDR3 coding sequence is TGTGCCAGCAGCTTGTCCGGGACAGGGACAGTTGAGCAGTTCTTC. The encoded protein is CASSLSGTGTVEQFF.

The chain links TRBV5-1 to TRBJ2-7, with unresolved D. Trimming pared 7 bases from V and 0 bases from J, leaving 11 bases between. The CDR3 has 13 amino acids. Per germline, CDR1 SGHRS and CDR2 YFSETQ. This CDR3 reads CASGPGDSYEQYF. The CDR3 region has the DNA TGCGCCAGCGGCCCTGGGGACTCCTACGAGCAGTACTTC.

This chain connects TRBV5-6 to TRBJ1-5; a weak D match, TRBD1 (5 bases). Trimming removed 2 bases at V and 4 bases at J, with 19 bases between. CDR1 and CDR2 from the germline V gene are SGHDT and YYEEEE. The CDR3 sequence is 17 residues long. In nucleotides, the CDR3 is TGTGCCAGCAGCTTTACTCTACAGGCTCAAGGGAATCAGCCCCAGCATTTT. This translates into CASSFTLQAQGNQPQHF.

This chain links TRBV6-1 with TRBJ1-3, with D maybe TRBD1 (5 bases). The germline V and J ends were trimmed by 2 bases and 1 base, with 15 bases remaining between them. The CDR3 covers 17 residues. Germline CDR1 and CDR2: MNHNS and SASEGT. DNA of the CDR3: TGTGCCAGCAGTGAACAGGTTGGAGGGGTGTCTGGAAACACCATATATTTT. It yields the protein CASSEQVGGVSGNTIYF.

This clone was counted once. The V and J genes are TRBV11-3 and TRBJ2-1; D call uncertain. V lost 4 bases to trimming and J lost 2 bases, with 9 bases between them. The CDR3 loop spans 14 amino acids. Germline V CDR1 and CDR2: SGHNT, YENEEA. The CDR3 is CASSSTSPYNEQFF. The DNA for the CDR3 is TGTGCCAGCAGCTCTACGTCCCCCTACAATGAGCAGTTCTTC.